Listed below are T cell receptor beta chains from one sample, sequenced in a study of blood T cells in healthy people across ages. Using its own MiXCR run on the 5' RACE reads, TCRdb lists one record per CDR3 protein. Among 1.5 million to 2 million distinct CDR3 sequences listed, 49% were seen once. The sequenced sample consisted of blood. These TCRs come from a woman aged 35 to 49 in good health. Each CDR3 is given without its conserved first and last residue.

>TRBV29-1
SSRMGTYNEQF
>TRBV29-1
SVAGDRNQPQH
>TRBV27
ASRGLPGRLGSETQY
>TRBV6-5
ASKAWGQGSYEQY
>TRBV7-2
ASSLRDRVFDEQY
>TRBV6-5
ASSYGTPGITDTQY
>TRBV5-1
ASSQGPSGATNEQF
>TRBV12-3/TRBV12-4
ASSFYGETQY
>TRBV29-1
SVDKGGRTDTQY
>TRBV4-2
ASSQDVNRGHYGYT
>TRBV27
ASKSGETQGDEQF
>TRBV7-9
ASSPRERGYT
>TRBV28
ACSRDRLYGYT
>TRBV7-2
ASSPPGRGGNEQF
>TRBV9
ASSVVGGGETQY
>TRBV27
ASSTSLGPWPQH
>TRBV10-1
ASSELRGGTQY
>TRBV27
ATLDRGRAGYT
>TRBV12-3/TRBV12-4
ASSTPGTQETQY
>TRBV6-2/TRBV6-3
ASSYSPDEQF
>TRBV20-1
SARRWGSSTDTQY
>TRBV6-2/TRBV6-3
ASSYRRGARYEQY
>TRBV7-9
ASSLVGLTSYEQY
>TRBV7-3
ASSLSLGAGETQY
>TRBV12-3/TRBV12-4
ASRDPGLAGGTTDTQY
>TRBV9
ASSYGLAGVNEQF
>TRBV28
ASLLQNSYEQY
>TRBV7-2
ASSFGLAASTDTQY
>TRBV9
ASSSPSLGAILNEQF
>TRBV4-3
ASSQVAGGSNEQF
>TRBV5-1
ASSSKRSGYEQY
>TRBV12-3/TRBV12-4
ASSQGTGLNEQY
>TRBV20-1
SARDPGMAQY
>TRBV25-1
ASGGTGGSTEAF
>TRBV6-6
ATHGGTNEKLF
>TRBV5-5
ASSFVQVGEQY
>TRBV2
ASSEFSGSSYNSPLH
>TRBV20-1
SASPGWDEQY
>TRBV5-1
ASSFGLRQWTEAF
>TRBV18
ASSPSIDGQY
>TRBV13
ASSSRPGRDETQY
>TRBV6-6
ASSRGFEAGYT
>TRBV20-1
SASRLAGGREQY